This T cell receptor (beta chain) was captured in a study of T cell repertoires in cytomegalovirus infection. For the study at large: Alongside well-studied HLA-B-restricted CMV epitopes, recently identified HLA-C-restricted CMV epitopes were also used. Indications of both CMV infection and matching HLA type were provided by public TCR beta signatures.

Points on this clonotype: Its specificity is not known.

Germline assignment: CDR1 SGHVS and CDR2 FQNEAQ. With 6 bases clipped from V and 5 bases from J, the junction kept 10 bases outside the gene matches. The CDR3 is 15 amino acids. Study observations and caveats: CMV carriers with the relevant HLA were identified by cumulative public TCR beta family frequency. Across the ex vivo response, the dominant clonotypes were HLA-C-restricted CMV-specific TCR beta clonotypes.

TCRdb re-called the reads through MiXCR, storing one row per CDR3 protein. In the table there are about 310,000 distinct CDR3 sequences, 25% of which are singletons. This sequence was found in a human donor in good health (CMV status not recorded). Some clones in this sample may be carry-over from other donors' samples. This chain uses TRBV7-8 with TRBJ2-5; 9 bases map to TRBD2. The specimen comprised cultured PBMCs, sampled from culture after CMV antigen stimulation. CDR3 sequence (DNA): TGTGCCAGCAGACTAGCGGGTGATGGGCGCGAGACCCAGTACTTC. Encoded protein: CASRLAGDGRETQYF.